Below, one TCR beta chain is given with its context. This specimen comes from a study of T cells in Graves' hyperthyroidism and ophthalmopathy. The investigators amplified TCR beta CDR3 regions from RNA transcripts. HTBI primers drove first-round RT-PCR of the TCR CDR3. One entry per CDR3 protein results from TCRdb running MiXCR on the multiplex PCR reads. The data contain around 690,000 distinct CDR3 sequences, approximately 15% of them singletons. This CDR3 is 14 amino acids long. J was trimmed by 4 bases and V by 6 bases; bases with no gene match: 3. Germline loops: CDR1 SQVTM, CDR2 ANQGSEA. This clonotype was sampled from a middle-aged man with Graves' hyperthyroidism. Sequencing was done on a sample of blood. The chain joins TRBV29-1 to TRBJ2-2, with 12 bases that match TRBD1. The chain's CDR3 is CSVGTGGVTGELFF. The CDR3 nucleotides are TGCAGCGTGGGGACAGGGGGCGTCACCGGGGAGCTGTTTTTT.